This TCR beta chain was recorded in a study of blood T cell repertoires in COVID-19. The assay was immunoSEQ multiplex PCR, and TCRdb's table has in-frame clones only and misses some. This table has under 350,000 clones, around 86% appearing once. The V end was cut by 5 bases, the J end by 4 bases, with 15 bases between. Germline V lookup: CDR1 SGHNT, CDR2 YYREEE (reference sequence). CDR3 length equals 14 residues. Only a few counts were recorded for this clone. The gene calls are TRBV5-4 and TRBJ1-2; perhaps TRBD1 as D (5 bases). Sequencing was done on a sample of peripheral blood. The sequence derives from a human donor in a cohort sampled during active COVID-19. The CDR3 here is CASSLPGLGYGYTF. CDR3 nucleotides: TGTGCCAGCAGTTTGCCGGGACTTGGCTATGGCTACACCTTC.